This entry lists 10 T cell receptor beta chains sequenced from one sample in a study of shared clonotypes between healthy human individuals. Repertoires were generated with immunoSEQ multiplex PCR, while TCRdb's copy carries only in-frame clones and drops some. The table has hundreds of thousands of clones, roughly 73% seen once; the top ten hold around 2%. Source material: memory CD4+ T cells sorted from blood. Subset denoted: CD45RA-negative fraction. The source of these receptors is a woman in her twenties or thirties in good health.

This clone was counted a few times. The rearrangement joins TRBV4-2 to TRBJ1-2, with 8 nucleotides matching TRBD1. There are 17 residues in the CDR3. Germline V gene data show CDR1 as LGHNA and CDR2 as YNFKEQ. With V trimmed by 4 bases and J by 3 bases, 13 bases remained unmatched. The CDR3 spells CASSLQENRGDYYGYTF. The DNA for the CDR3 is TGTGCCAGCAGCCTACAGGAAAACAGGGGGGACTACTATGGCTACACCTTC.

V gene TRBV30 combines with J gene TRBJ2-5; D may be TRBD2 (5 bases). CDR3 length: 13 amino acids. Germline CDR1 is GTSNPN and CDR2 is SVGIG (reference sequence). Trimming removed 3 bases at V and 5 bases at J, with 13 bases between. Here the CDR3 DNA reads TGTGCCTGGAGCCGGGTCTCGGGGGAGACCCAGTACTTC. The encoded protein is CAWSRVSGETQYF.

This clone was counted a few times. The chain has TRBV14 and TRBJ2-7; 9 nucleotides match TRBD1. CDR1 and CDR2 (germline): SGHDN, FVKESK. After removal of 2 bases from V and 3 bases from J, the junction contained 14 bases not matched to a gene. This CDR3 comprises 18 residues. DNA of the CDR3: TGTGCCAGCAGCCAAAGGTCCACAGGGGGCGGTCTGAACTACGAGCAGTACTTC. Its protein product is CASSQRSTGGGLNYEQYF.

V and J are TRBV28 and TRBJ1-1, with 9 bases fitting TRBD1. The junction had 12 bases not matched to a gene; V was cut back by 6 bases and J by 4 bases. Germline V gene data show CDR1 as MDHEN and CDR2 as SYDVKM. The CDR3 spans 16 residues. The CDR3 reads CASSSGTGWVGTEAFF. CDR3 nucleotide sequence: TGTGCCAGCAGCTCCGGGACAGGGTGGGTGGGCACTGAAGCTTTCTTT.

The chain recombines TRBV19 with TRBJ1-5; TRBD1 is a possible D gene (6 bases). V was trimmed by 3 bases and J by 7 bases, leaving 16 bases between them. The CDR3 runs 15 residues. CDR1 is LNHDA, CDR2 SQIVND, per germline (reference sequence). CDR3 region: CASSISRGEGQPQHF. The CDR3, as DNA: TGTGCCAGTAGTATCTCCAGGGGAGAAGGGCAGCCCCAGCATTTT.

This chain uses TRBV6-1 with TRBJ2-1; D unclear. The CDR3 has 15 residues. Germline CDR1 reads MNHNS; CDR2 reads SASEGT. V lost 2 bases and J 7 bases, leaving 15 bases between the germline ends. CDR3 protein: CASSEMSQVQNEQFF. Here the CDR3 DNA reads TGTGCCAGCAGTGAAATGTCCCAGGTCCAGAATGAGCAGTTCTTC.

The chain joins TRBV21-1 to TRBJ1-4. TRBV21-1 is deemed a pseudogene. The CDR3 consists of 14 residues. The CDR3 DNA reads TGTGCCAGCAGCAAAGCTAACACTAATGAAAAACTGTTTTTT. This translates into CASSKANTNEKLFF.

The chain employs TRBV7-9 and TRBJ1-4, with D tentatively TRBD1 (5 bases). CDR1 SEHNR and CDR2 FQNEAQ come from the germline V gene (reference sequence). The germline V and J ends were trimmed by 5 bases and 8 bases, with 18 bases remaining between them. The CDR3 contains 15 residues. CDR3 loop: CASSPSLGTSEKLFF. The CDR3, as DNA: TGTGCCAGCAGCCCCTCCCTGGGGACGTCCGAAAAACTGTTTTTT.

This clone was seen only once. The chain employs TRBV5-3 and TRBJ2-3; D uncertain. TRBV5-3 is an ORF, with its function uncertain. This CDR3 has 13 amino acids. V shed 4 bases and J shed 1 base, with 7 bases lying between them. As DNA, the CDR3 is TGTGCCAGAAGCCGCCGGCGCACAGATACGCAGTATTTT. It translates to CARSRRRTDTQYF.

The V call is TRBV5-6, the J call TRBJ2-6, with 8 bases lining up with TRBD1. This CDR3 is 17 amino acids long. CDR1 SGHDT and CDR2 YYEEEE come from the germline V gene. V lost 4 bases and J lost 2; bases outside the gene matches: 8. The CDR3 loop is CASSATTGVAGANVLTF. The CDR3 DNA reads as TGTGCCAGCAGCGCGACGACAGGGGTTGCTGGGGCCAACGTCCTGACTTTC. The variable domain in full, completed from reference TRBV5-6 and TRBJ2-6, reads DAGVTQSPTHLIKTRGQQVTLRCSPKSGHDTVSWYQQALGQGPQFIFQYYEEEERQRGNFPDRFSGHQFPNYSSELNVNALLLGDSALYLCASSATTGVAGANVLTFGAGSRLTVL.